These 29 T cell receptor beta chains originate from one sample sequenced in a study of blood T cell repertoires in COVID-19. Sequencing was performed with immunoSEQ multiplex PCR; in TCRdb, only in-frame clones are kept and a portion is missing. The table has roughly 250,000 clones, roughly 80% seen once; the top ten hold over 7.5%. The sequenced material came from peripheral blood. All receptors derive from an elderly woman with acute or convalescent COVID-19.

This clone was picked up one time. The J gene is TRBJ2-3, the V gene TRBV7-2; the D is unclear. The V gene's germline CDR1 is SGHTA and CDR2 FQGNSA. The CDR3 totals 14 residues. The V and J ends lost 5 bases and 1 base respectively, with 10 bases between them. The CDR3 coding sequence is TGTGCCAGCAGCAGAGGTCATCGCACAGATACGCAGTATTTT. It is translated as CASSRGHRTDTQYF.

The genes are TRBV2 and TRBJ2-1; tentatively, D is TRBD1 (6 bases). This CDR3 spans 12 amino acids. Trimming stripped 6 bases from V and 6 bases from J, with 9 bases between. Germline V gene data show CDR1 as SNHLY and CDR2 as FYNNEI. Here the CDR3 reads CASSLQGNEQFF. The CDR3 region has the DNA TGTGCCAGCAGCTTACAGGGCAATGAGCAGTTCTTC. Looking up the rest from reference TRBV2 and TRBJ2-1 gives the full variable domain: EPEVTQTPSHQVTQMGQEVILRCVPISNHLYFYWYRQILGQKVEFLVSFYNNEISEKSEIFDDQFSVERPDGSNFTLKIRSTKLEDSAMYFCASSLQGNEQFFGPGTRLTVL.

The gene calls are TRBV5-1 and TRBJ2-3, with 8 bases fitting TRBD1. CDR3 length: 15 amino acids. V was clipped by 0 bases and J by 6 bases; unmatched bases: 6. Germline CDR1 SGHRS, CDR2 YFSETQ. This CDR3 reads CASSLGRGLGDTQYF. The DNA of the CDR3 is TGCGCCAGCAGCTTGGGCAGGGGGCTTGGGGATACGCAGTATTTT.

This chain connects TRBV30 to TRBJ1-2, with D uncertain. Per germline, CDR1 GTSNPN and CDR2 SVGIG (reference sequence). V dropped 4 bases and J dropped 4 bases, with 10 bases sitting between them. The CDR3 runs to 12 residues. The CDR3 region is CAWILPGYGYTF. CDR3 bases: TGTGCCTGGATCCTCCCCGGCTATGGCTACACCTTC.

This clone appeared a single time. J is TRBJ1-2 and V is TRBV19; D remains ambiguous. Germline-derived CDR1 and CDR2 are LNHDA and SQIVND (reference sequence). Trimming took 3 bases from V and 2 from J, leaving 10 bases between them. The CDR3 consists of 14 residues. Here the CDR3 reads CASSMRQSNYGYTF. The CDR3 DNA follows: TGTGCCAGTAGTATGAGGCAGTCGAACTATGGCTACACCTTC.

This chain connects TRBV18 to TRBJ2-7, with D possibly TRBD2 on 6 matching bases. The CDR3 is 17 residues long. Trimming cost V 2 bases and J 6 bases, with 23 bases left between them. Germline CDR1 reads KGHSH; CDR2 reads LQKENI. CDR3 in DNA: TGTGCCAGCTCACCAGAGGTCTGGGGACTCGGGACTCTCGAGCAGTACTTC. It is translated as CASSPEVWGLGTLEQYF.

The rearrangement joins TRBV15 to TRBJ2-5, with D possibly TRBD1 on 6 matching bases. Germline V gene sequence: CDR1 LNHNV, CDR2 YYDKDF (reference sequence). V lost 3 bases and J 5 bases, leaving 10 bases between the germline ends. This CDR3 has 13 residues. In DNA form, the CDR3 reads TGTGCCACCAGCAGGACAGGTTGGGAGACCCAGTACTTC. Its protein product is CATSRTGWETQYF.

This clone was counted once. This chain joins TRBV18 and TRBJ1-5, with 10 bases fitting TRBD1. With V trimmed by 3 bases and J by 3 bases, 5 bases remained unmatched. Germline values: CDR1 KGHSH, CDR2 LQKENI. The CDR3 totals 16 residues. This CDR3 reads CASSPPGQGPNQPQHF. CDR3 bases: TGTGCCAGCTCACCTCCGGGACAGGGGCCCAATCAGCCCCAGCATTTT.

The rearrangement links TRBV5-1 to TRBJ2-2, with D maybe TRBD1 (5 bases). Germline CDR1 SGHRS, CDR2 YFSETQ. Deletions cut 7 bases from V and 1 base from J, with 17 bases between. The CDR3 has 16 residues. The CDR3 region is CASHGGASRNTGELFF. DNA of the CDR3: TGCGCCAGCCATGGTGGGGCCAGCAGGAACACCGGGGAGCTGTTTTTT.

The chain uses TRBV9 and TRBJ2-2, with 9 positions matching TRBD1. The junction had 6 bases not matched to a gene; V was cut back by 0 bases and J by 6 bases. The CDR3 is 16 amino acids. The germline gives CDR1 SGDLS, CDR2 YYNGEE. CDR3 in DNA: TGTGCCAGCAGCGTAGGGTTAGGACAGGGGCCCGGGGAGCTGTTTTTT. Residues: CASSVGLGQGPGELFF.

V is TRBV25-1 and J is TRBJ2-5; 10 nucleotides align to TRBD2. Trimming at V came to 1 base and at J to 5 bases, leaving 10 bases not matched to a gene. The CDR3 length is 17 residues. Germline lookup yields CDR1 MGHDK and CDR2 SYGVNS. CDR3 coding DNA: TGTGCCAGCAGTGAATTGGGAGGTAGCGGGGGGCCGGAGACCCAGTACTTC. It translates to CASSELGGSGGPETQYF. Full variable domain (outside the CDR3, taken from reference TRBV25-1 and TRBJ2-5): EADIYQTPRYLVIGTGKKITLECSQTMGHDKMYWYQQDPGMELHLIHYSYGVNSTEKGDLSSESTVSRIRTEHFPLTLESARPSHTSQYLCASSELGGSGGPETQYFGPGTRLLVL.

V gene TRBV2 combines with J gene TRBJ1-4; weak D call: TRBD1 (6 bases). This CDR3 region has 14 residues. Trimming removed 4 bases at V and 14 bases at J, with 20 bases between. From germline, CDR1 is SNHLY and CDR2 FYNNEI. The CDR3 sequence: CASSGTELRSGLFF. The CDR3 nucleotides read TGTGCCAGCAGTGGGACAGAACTCCGTTCGGGGCTGTTTTTT.

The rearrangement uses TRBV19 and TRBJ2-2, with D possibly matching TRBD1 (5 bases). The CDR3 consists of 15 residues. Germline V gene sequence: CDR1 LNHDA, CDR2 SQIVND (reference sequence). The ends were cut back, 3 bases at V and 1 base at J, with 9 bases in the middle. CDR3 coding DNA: TGTGCCAGTAGTATGCGGCAGGGGAACACCGGGGAGCTGTTTTTT. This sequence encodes CASSMRQGNTGELFF. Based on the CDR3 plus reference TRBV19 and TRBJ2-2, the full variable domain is DGGITQSPKYLFRKEGQNVTLSCEQNLNHDAMYWYRQDPGQGLRLIYYSQIVNDFQKGDIAEGYSVSREKKESFPLTVTSAQKNPTAFYLCASSMRQGNTGELFFGEGSRLTVL.

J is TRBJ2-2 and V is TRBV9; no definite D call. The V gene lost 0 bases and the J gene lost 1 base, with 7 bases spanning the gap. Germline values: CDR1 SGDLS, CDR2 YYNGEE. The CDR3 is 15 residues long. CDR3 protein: CASSVELQNTGELFF. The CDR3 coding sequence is TGTGCCAGCAGCGTAGAACTTCAGAACACCGGGGAGCTGTTTTTT.

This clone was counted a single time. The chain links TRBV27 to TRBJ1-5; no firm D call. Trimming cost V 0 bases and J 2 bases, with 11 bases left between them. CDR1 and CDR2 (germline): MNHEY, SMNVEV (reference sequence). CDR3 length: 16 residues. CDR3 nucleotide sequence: TGTGCCAGCAGTTTATCGGCGGGGAAGGGCAATCAGCCCCAGCATTTT. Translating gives CASSLSAGKGNQPQHF.

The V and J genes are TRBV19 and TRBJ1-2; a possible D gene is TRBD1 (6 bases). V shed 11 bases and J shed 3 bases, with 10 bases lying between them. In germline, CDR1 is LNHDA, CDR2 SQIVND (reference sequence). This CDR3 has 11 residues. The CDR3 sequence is CAGRTDYGYTF. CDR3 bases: TGTGCCGGAAGGACAGACTATGGCTACACCTTC.

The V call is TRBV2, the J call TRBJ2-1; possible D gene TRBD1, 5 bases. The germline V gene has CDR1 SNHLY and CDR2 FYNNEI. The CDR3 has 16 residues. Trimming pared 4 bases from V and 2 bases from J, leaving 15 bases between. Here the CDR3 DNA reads TGTGCCAGCAGTGCCACAGGAGTCATCCCCTACAATGAGCAGTTCTTC. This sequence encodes CASSATGVIPYNEQFF.

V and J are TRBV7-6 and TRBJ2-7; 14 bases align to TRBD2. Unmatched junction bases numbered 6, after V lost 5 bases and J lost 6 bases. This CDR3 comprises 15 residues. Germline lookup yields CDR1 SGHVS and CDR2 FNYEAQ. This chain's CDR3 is CASSGGLAGESEQYF. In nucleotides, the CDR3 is TGTGCCAGCAGCGGGGGACTAGCGGGGGAGTCCGAGCAGTACTTC. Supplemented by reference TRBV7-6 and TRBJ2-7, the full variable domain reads GAGVSQSPRYKVTKRGQDVALRCDPISGHVSLYWYRQALGQGPEFLTYFNYEAQQDKSGLPNDRFSAERPEGSISTLTIQRTEQRDSAMYRCASSGGLAGESEQYFGPGTRLTVT.

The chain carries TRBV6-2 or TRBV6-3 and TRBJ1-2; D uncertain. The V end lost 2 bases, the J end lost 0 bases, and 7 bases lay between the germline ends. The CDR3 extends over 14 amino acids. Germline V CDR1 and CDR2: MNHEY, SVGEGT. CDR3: CASSYSRANYGYTF. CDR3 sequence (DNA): TGTGCCAGCAGTTACAGCCGAGCTAACTATGGCTACACCTTC.

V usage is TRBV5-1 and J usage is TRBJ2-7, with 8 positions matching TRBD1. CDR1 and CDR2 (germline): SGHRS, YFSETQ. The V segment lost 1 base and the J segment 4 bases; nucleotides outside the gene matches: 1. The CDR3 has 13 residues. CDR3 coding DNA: TGCGCCAGCAGCTTGCACAGGGGGTACGAGCAGTACTTC. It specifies CASSLHRGYEQYF. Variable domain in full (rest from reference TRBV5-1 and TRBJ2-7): KAGVTQTPRYLIKTRGQQVTLSCSPISGHRSVSWYQQTPGQGLQFLFEYFSETQRNKGNFPGRFSGRQFSNSRSEMNVSTLELGDSALYLCASSLHRGYEQYFGPGTRLTVT.

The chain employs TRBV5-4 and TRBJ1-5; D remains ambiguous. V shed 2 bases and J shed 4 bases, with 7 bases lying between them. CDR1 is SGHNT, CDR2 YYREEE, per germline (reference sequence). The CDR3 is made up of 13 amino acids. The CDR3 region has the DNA TGTGCCAGCAGCTTCGGGGATAATCAGCCCCAGCATTTT. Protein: CASSFGDNQPQHF.

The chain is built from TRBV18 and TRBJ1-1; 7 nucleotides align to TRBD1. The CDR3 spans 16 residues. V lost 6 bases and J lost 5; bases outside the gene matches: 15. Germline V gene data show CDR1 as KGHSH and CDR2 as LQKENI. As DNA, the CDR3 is TGTGCCAGCTCCCGAGAACAGGGGCGATTTGGAACTGAAGCTTTCTTT. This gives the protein CASSREQGRFGTEAFF.

CDR3 sequence reads: CASSSTLGLPGNTIYF. The CDR3 DNA is TGTGCCAGCAGCTCTACCCTGGGACTCCCTGGAAACACCATATATTTT. The V call is TRBV7-3, the J call TRBJ1-3, with D possibly being TRBD1 (5 bases). Deletions cut 4 bases from V and 2 bases from J, with 15 bases between. CDR3 size: 16 residues. Germline V gene data show CDR1 as SGHTA and CDR2 as FQGTGA.

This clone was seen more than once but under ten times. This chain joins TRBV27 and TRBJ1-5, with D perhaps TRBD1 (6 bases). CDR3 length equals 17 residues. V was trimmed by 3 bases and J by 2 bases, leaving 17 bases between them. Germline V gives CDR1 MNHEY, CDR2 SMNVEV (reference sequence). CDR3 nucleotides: TGTGCCAGCAGTTTCCGCGCCGCTCCAGGGGGCAATCAGCCCCAGCATTTT. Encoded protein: CASSFRAAPGGNQPQHF.

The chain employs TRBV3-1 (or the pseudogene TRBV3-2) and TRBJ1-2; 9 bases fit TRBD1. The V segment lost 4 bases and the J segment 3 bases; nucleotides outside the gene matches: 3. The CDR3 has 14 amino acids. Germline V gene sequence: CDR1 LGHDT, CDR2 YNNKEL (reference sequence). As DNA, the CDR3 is TGTGCCAGCAGCCTTCGGACAGGGGACTATGGCTACACCTTC. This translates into CASSLRTGDYGYTF.

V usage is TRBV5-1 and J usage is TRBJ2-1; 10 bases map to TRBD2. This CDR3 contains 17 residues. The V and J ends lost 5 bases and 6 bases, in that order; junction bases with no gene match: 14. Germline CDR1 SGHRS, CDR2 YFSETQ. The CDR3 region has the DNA TGCGCCAGCAGATCTTCGAGCGGGGGGGCCCCTAGCAATGAGCAGTTCTTC. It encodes CASRSSSGGAPSNEQFF.

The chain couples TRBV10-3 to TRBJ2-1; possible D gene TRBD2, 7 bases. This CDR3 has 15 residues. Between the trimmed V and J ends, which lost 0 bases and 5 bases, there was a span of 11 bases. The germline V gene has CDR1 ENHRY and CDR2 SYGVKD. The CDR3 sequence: CAISESRGGNNEQFF. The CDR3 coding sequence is TGTGCCATCAGTGAGTCGAGGGGGGGGAACAATGAGCAGTTCTTC.

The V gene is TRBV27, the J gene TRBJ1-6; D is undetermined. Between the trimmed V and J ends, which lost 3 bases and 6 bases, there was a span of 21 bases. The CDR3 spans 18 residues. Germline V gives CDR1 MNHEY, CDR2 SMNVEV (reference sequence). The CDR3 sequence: CASSFEGTPGEGNSPLHF. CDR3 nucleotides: TGTGCCAGCAGTTTTGAGGGAACCCCGGGTGAGGGTAATTCACCCCTCCACTTT.

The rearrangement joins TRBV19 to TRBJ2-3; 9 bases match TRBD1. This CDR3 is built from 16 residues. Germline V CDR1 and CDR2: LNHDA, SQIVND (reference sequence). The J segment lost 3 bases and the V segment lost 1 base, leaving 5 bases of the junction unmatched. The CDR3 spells CASSIGWGQGTDTQYF. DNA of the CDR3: TGTGCCAGTAGTATAGGTTGGGGACAGGGAACAGATACGCAGTATTTT.